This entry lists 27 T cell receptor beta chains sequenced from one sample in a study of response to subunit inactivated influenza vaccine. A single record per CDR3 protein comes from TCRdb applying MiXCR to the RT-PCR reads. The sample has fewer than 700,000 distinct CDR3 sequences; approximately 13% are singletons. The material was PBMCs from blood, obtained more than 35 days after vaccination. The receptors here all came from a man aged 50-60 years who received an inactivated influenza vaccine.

The CDR3 spells CASNQRTGVRYNEQFF. CDR3 sequence (DNA): TGTGCCAGCAACCAACGGACAGGCGTTAGATACAATGAGCAGTTCTTC. The V gene is TRBV6-2 or TRBV6-3, the J gene TRBJ2-1, with TRBD1 matching over 7 bases. The V gene end was trimmed by 7 bases and the J gene end by 4 bases; junction bases not matched to a gene: 13. CDR3 length equals 16 residues. Germline V gene data show CDR1 as MNHEY and CDR2 as SVGEGT.

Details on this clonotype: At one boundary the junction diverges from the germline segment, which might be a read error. The CDR3 bases are TGTGCCAGCAGCCTCCCGGGACTAGGAGGGAACGCCGGGGAGCTGTTTTTT. Translation gives CASSLPGLGGNAGELFF. V usage is TRBV7-9 and J usage is TRBJ2-2, with 8 bases lining up with TRBD2. Germline V CDR1 and CDR2: SEHNR, FQNEAQ (reference sequence). The CDR3 runs 17 residues.

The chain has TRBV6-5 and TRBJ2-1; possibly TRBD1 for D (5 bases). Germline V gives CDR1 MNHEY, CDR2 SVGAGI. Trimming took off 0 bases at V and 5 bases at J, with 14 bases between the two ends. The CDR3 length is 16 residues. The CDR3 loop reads CASSYSLYTGNNEQFF. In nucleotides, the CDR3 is TGTGCCAGCAGTTACTCCTTATATACAGGAAACAATGAGCAGTTCTTC.

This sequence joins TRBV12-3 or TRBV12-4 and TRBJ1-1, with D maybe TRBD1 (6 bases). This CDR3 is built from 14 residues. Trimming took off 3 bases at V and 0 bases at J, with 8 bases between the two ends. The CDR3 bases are TGTGCCAGCAGTTTTTCAGGGGTGAACACTGAAGCTTTCTTT. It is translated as CASSFSGVNTEAFF.

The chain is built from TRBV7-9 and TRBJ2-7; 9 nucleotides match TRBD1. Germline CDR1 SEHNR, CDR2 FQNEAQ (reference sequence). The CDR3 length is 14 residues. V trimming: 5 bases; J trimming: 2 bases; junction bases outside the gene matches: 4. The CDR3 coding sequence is TGTGCCAGCAGCCTGAGGACAGGGGCCTACGAGCAGTACTTC. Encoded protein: CASSLRTGAYEQYF.

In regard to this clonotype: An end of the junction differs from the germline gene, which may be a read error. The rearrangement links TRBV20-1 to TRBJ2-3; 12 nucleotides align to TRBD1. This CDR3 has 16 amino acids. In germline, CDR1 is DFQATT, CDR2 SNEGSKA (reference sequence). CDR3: CCARGGTGGSTDTQYF. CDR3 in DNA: TGCTGTGCTAGAGGGGGGACAGGGGGCAGCACAGATACGCAGTATTTT.

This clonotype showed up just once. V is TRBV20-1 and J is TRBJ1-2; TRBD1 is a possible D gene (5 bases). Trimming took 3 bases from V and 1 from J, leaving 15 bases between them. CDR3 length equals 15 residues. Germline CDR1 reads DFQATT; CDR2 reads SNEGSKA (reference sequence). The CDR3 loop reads CSARASSRGNYGYTF. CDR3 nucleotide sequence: TGCAGTGCTAGGGCTTCCTCAAGGGGTAACTATGGCTACACCTTC.

Here the CDR3 DNA reads TGTGCCAGCAGTTTAGACAGGGTTTTGGACAAAAACATTCAGTACTTC. Translation gives CASSLDRVLDKNIQYF. The V gene is TRBV28, the J gene TRBJ2-4; 7 bases line up with TRBD1. Per germline, CDR1 MDHEN and CDR2 SYDVKM. This CDR3 is 16 amino acids long. V shed 2 bases, J shed 3 bases, and the junction held 7 bases outside the gene matches. Filled out from reference TRBV28 and TRBJ2-4, the complete variable domain reads DVKVTQSSRYLVKRTGEKVFLECVQDMDHENMFWYRQDPGLGLRLIYFSYDVKMKEKGDIPEGYSVSREKKERFSLILESASTNQTSMYLCASSLDRVLDKNIQYFGAGTRLSVL.

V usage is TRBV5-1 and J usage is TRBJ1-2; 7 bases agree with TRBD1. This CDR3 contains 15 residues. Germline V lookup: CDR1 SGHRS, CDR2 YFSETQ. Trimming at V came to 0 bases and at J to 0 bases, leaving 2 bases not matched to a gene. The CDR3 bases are TGCGCCAGCAGCTTGGCCGGGACAGCTAACTATGGCTACACCTTC. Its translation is CASSLAGTANYGYTF. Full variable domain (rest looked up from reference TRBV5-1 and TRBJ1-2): KAGVTQTPRYLIKTRGQQVTLSCSPISGHRSVSWYQQTPGQGLQFLFEYFSETQRNKGNFPGRFSGRQFSNSRSEMNVSTLELGDSALYLCASSLAGTANYGYTFGSGTRLTVV.

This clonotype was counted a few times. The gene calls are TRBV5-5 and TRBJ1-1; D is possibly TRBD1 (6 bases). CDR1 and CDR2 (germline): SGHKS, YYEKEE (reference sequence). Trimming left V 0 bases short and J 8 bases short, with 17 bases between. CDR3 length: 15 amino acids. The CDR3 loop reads CASSLAQGYSAEAFF. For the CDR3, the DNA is TGTGCCAGCAGCTTGGCCCAGGGGTATTCGGCAGAAGCTTTCTTT.

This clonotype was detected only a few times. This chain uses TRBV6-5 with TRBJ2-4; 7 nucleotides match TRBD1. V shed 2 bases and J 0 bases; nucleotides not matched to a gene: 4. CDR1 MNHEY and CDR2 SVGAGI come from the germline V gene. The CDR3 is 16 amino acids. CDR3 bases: TGTGCCAGCAGTTACGGGACAGCTCTAGCCAAAAACATTCAGTACTTC. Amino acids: CASSYGTALAKNIQYF.

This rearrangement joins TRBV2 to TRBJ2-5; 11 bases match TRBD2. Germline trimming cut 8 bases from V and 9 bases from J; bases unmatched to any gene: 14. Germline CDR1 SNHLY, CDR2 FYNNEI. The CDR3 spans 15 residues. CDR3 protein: CASAGTSGPAVAQYF. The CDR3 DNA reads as TGTGCCAGCGCCGGGACTAGCGGTCCCGCTGTGGCCCAGTACTTC.

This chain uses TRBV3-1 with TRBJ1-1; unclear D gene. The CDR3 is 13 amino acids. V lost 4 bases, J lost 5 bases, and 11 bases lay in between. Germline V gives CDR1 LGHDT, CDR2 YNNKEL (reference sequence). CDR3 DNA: TGTGCCAGCAGCCCACGACGGCGAACTGAAGCTTTCTTT. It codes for CASSPRRRTEAFF.

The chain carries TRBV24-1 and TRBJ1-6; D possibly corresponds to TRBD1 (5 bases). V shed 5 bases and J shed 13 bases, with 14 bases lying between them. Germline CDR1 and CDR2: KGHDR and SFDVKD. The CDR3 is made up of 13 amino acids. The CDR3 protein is CATSVSGTSPLHF. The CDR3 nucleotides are TGTGCCACCAGTGTATCGGGGACTTCGCCCCTCCACTTT.

CDR3 coding DNA: TGCGCCAGCAGCCAAGAGGCTGGGGGAAGAGGGGAGCTGTTTTTT. It specifies CASSQEAGGRGELFF. The chain couples TRBV4-3 to TRBJ2-2; D tentatively reads TRBD1 or TRBD2 (5 bases each). Germline lookup yields CDR1 LGHNA and CDR2 YSLEER. This CDR3 has 15 residues. V dropped 0 bases and J dropped 8 bases, with 13 bases sitting between them.

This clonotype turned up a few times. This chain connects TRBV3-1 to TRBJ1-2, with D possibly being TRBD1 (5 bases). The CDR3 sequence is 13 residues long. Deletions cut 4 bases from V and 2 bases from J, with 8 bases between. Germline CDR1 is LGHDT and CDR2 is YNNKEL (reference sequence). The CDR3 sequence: CASSRPGNYGYTF. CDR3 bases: TGTGCCAGCAGCCGTCCAGGGAACTATGGCTACACCTTC.

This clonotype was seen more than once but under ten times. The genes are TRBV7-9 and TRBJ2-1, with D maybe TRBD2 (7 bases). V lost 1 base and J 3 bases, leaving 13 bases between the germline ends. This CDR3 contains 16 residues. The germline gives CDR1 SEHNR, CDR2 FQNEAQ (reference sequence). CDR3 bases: TGTGCCAGCAGCTTAGTCGCGGGGGCCTTCTACAATGAGCAGTTCTTC. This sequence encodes CASSLVAGAFYNEQFF.

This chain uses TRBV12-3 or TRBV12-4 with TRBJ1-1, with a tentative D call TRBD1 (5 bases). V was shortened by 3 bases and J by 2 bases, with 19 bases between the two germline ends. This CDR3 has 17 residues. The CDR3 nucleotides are TGTGCCAGCAGTTTGACCCTTGCAGGGACTAAAAACACTGAAGCTTTCTTT. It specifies CASSLTLAGTKNTEAFF.

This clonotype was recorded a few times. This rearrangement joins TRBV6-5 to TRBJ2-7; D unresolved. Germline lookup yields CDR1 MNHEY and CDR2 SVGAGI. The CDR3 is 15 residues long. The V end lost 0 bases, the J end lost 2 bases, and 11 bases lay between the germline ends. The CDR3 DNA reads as TGTGCCAGCAGTTACTCCAATAATGGGGCCTACGAGCAGTACTTC. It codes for CASSYSNNGAYEQYF.

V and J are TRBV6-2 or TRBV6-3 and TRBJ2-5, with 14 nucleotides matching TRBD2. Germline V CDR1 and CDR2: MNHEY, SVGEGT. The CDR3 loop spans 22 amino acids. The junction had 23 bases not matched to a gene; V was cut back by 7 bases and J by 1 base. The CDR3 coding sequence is TGTGCCAGCAAAAGAAAGAGAATCGCGTTTGGACTAGCGGGAGGACTCCAAGAGACCCAGTACTTC. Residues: CASKRKRIAFGLAGGLQETQYF.

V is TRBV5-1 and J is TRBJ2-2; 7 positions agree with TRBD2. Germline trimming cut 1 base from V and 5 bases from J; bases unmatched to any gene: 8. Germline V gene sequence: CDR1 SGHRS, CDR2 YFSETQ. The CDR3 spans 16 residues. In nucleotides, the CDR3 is TGCGCCAGCAGCTTGTCGGGGACTATCCGGACCGGGGAGCTGTTTTTT. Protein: CASSLSGTIRTGELFF.

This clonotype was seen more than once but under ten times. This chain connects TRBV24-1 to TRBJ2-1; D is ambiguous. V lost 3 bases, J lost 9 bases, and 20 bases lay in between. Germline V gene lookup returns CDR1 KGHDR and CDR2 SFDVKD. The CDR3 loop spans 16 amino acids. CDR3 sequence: CATSDPKRLHNGEQFF. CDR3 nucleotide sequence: TGTGCCACCAGTGATCCTAAGAGGCTCCACAATGGTGAGCAGTTCTTC.

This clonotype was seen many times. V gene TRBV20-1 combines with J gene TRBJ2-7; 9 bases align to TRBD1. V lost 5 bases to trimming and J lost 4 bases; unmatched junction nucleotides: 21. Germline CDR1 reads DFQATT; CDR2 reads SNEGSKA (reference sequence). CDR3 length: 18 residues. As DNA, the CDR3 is TGCAGTGCTTTACCGAGTACCCCGGGACAGGGCCTCCCTTACGAGCAGTACTTC. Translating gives CSALPSTPGQGLPYEQYF.

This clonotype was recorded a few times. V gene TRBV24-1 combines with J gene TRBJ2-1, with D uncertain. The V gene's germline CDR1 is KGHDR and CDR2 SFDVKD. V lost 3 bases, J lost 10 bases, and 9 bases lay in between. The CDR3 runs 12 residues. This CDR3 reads CATSDEVREQFF. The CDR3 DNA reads TGTGCCACCAGTGATGAGGTCCGGGAGCAGTTCTTC.

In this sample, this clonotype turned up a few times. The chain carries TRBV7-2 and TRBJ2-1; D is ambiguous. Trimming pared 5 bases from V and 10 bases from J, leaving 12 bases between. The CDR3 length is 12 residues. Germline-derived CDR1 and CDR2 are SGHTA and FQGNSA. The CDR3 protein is CASSPLEREQFF. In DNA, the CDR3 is TGTGCCAGCAGCCCCCTAGAGAGAGAGCAGTTCTTC.

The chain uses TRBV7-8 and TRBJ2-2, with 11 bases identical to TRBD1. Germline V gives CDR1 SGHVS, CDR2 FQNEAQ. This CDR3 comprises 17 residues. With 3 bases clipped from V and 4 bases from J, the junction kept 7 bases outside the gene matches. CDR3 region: CASSFVDRGPLTGELFF. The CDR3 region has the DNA TGTGCCAGCAGCTTCGTGGACAGGGGGCCCCTCACCGGGGAGCTGTTTTTT.

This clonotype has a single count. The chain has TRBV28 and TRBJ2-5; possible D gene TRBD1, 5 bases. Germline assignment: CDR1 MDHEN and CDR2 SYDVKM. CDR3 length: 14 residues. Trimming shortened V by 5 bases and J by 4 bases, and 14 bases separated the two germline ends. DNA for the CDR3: TGTGCCAGCAGTCCAGCGTCAAGGGGAGAGACCCAGTACTTC. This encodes CASSPASRGETQYF.